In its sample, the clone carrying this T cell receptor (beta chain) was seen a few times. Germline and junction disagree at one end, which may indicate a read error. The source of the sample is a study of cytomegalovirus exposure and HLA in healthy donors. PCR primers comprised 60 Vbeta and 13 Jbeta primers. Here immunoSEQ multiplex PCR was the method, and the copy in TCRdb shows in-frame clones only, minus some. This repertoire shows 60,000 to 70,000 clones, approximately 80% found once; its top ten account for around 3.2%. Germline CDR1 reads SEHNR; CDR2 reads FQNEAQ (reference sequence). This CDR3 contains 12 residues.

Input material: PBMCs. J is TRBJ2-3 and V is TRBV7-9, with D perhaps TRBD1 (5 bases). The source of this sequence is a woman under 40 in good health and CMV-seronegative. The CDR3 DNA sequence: TGTTCCAGCAGCGCGACCGACCAGGGGCAGTATTTT. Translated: CSSSATDQGQYF.